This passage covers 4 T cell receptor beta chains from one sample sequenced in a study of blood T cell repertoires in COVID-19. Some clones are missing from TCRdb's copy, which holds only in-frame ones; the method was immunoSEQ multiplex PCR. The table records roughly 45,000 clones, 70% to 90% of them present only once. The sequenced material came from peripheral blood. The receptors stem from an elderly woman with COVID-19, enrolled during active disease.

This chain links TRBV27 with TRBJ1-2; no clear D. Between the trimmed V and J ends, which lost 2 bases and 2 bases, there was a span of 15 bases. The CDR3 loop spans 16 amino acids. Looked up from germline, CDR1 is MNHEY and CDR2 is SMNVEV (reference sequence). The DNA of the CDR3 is TGTGCCAGCAGTTTAAAATGGGCAGTCCGAAACTATGGCTACACCTTC. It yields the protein CASSLKWAVRNYGYTF.

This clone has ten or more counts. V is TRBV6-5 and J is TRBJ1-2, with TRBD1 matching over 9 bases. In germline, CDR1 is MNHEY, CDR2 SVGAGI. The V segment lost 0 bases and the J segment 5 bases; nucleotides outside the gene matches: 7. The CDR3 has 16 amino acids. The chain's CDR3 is CASSYSLSGTGYGYTF. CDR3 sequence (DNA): TGTGCCAGCAGTTACTCGCTTTCCGGGACAGGGTATGGCTACACCTTC.

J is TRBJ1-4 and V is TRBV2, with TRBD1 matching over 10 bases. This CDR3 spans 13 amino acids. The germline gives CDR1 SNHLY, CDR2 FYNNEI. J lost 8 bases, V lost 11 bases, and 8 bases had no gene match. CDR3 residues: CASGTGVREKLFF. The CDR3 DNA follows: TGTGCCTCCGGGACAGGGGTGAGGGAAAAACTGTTTTTT. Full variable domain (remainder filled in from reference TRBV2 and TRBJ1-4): EPEVTQTPSHQVTQMGQEVILRCVPISNHLYFYWYRQILGQKVEFLVSFYNNEISEKSEIFDDQFSVERPDGSNFTLKIRSTKLEDSAMYFCASGTGVREKLFFGSGTQLSVL.

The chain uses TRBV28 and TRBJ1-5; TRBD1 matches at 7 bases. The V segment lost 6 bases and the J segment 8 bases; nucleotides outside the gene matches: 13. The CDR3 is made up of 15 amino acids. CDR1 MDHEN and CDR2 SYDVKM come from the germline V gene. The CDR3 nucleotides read TGTGCCAGCAGCTCCTTTCAGGGACAGATTGAGCCCCAGCATTTT. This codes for CASSSFQGQIEPQHF. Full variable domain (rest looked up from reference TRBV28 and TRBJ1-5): DVKVTQSSRYLVKRTGEKVFLECVQDMDHENMFWYRQDPGLGLRLIYFSYDVKMKEKGDIPEGYSVSREKKERFSLILESASTNQTSMYLCASSSFQGQIEPQHFGDGTRLSIL.